What follows is one T cell receptor (beta chain) and its context. TCRdb's copy holds only in-frame clones and misses some; the assay was immunoSEQ multiplex PCR. Among some 2,000 clones listed, 75% to 90% were seen once. V lost 7 bases and J 5 bases, leaving 17 bases between the germline ends. The CDR3 extends over 14 amino acids. Germline CDR1 ENHRY, CDR2 SYGVKD. The data were obtained in a study of brain metastases from non-small cell lung cancer. Material: tumor-adjacent normal tissue. This sequence originates from a donor aged 40 or older with non-small cell lung cancer. V usage is TRBV10-3 and J usage is TRBJ2-5, with a weak D call TRBD2 (8 bases). The CDR3 reads CAIIAGQCMETQYF. As DNA, the CDR3 is TGTGCCATCATAGCGGGACAGTGTATGGAGACCCAGTACTTC.